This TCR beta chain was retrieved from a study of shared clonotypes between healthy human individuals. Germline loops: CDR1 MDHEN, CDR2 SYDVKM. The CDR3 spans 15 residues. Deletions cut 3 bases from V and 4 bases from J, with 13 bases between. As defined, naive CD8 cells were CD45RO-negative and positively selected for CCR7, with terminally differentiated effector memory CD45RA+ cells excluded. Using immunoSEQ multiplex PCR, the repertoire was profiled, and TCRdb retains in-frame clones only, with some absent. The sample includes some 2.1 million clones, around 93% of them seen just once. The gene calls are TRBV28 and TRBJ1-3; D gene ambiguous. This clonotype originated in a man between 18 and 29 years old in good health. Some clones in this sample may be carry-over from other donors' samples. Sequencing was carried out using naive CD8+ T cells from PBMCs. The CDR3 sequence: CASSFRSISGNTIYF. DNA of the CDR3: TGTGCCAGCAGTTTCCGTTCCATCTCCGGAAACACCATATATTTT.